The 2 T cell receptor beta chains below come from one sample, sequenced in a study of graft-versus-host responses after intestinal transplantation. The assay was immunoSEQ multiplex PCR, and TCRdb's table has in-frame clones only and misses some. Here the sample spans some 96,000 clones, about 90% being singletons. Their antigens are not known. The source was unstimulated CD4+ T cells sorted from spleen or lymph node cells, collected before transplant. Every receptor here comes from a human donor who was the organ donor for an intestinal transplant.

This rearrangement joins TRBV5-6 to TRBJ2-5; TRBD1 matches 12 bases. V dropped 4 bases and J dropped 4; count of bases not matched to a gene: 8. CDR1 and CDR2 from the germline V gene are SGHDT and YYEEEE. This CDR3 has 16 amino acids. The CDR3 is CASSGGTGGSGETQYF. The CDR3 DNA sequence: TGTGCCAGCAGCGGCGGGACAGGGGGCTCTGGAGAGACCCAGTACTTC.

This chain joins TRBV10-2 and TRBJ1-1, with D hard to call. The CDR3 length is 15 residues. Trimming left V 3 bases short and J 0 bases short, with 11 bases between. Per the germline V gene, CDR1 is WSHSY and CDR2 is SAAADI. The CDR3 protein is CASSDFGRMNTEAFF. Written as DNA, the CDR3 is TGCGCCAGCAGTGACTTCGGGCGAATGAACACTGAAGCTTTCTTT.